A selection of T cell receptor beta chains follows, all from one sample in a study of shared clonotypes between healthy human individuals. Repertoires were generated with immunoSEQ multiplex PCR, while TCRdb's copy carries only in-frame clones and drops some. The sample lists 950,000 to 1,300,000 clones; approximately 72% were seen once. Material for sequencing was memory CD4+ T cells sorted from blood. The receptors derive from a man aged 18-30 years in good health. Both conserved end residues are part of each CDR3. Fields, in order: clone size, J gene, D gene, V gene, CDR3 protein, CDR3 DNA. A D gene is named only where the DNA matches it firmly. Not every row has a clone size; where given, it reads once, few, many or a size class.

-,TRBJ1-3,-,TRBV11-2,CASSLSYGGNTIYF,TGTGCCAGCAGCTTAAGTTATGGAGGAAACACCATATATTTT
-,TRBJ1-1,-,TRBV29-1,CSVTGFGNTEAFF,TGCAGCGTAACAGGGTTCGGGAACACTGAAGCTTTCTTT
-,TRBJ2-1,-,TRBV5-6,CASSRRQASYNEQFF,TGTGCCAGCAGCCGGAGGCAGGCCTCCTACAATGAGCAGTTCTTC
-,TRBJ1-2,-,TRBV6-1,CASSRLNYGYTF,TGTGCCAGCAGTAGACTTAACTATGGCTACACCTTC
-,TRBJ2-7,-,TRBV30,CAWSRRLTEQYF,TGTGCCTGGAGCCGGAGGCTCACCGAGCAGTACTTC
few,TRBJ1-6,-,TRBV27,CASRGAYYNSPLHF,TGTGCCAGCAGGGGGGCGTACTATAATTCACCCCTCCACTTT
-,TRBJ1-6,TRBD1,TRBV7-3,CASSLPGQGVTGYNSPLHF,TGTGCCAGCAGCTTACCCGGACAGGGAGTGACAGGCTATAATTCACCCCTCCACTTT
-,TRBJ2-7,TRBD1,TRBV7-2,CASSLVSPRWDRVYEQYF,TGTGCCAGCAGCTTAGTTAGCCCCCGTTGGGACAGGGTTTACGAGCAGTACTTC
-,TRBJ1-1,-,TRBV18,CASSVGRTGNTEAFF,TGTGCCAGCTCCGTTGGACGAACAGGGAACACTGAAGCTTTCTTT
-,TRBJ2-1,-,TRBV6-6,CASSPQGAVEQFF,TGTGCCAGCAGCCCCCAGGGTGCAGTTGAGCAGTTCTTC
-,TRBJ2-7,-,TRBV2,CASSPRTQVGEQYF,TGTGCCAGCAGTCCCCGGACCCAGGTGGGCGAGCAGTACTTC
-,TRBJ2-5,-,TRBV27,CASSTRGPSFTGSQYF,TGTGCCAGCAGTACCCGGGGGCCAAGCTTTACGGGTAGCCAGTACTTC
-,TRBJ2-7,-,TRBV28,CASTRGGEGSYEQYF,TGTGCCAGCACACGAGGGGGGGAAGGGTCCTACGAGCAGTACTTC
-,TRBJ1-2,TRBD1,TRBV10-3,CAVSRQGHGYTF,TGTGCCGTTTCAAGACAGGGTCATGGCTACACCTTC
-,TRBJ1-4,TRBD1,TRBV30,CAWSVLQGAEKLFF,TGTGCCTGGAGTGTACTGCAGGGGGCTGAAAAACTGTTTTTT
few,TRBJ1-1,-,TRBV14,CASSQTHEAFF,TGTGCCAGCAGCCAGACACATGAAGCTTTCTTT
few,TRBJ2-1,-,TRBV19,CASSPSGQNNEQFF,TGTGCCAGTAGTCCCAGCGGCCAGAACAATGAGCAGTTCTTC
-,TRBJ1-6,-,TRBV19,CASSRDGGLNSPLHF,TGTGCCAGTAGCCGGGACGGAGGTTTAAATTCACCCCTCCACTTT
-,TRBJ1-4,-,TRBV5-1,CASSYGRDREELFF,TGCGCCAGCAGCTATGGTAGGGATAGAGAGGAACTGTTTTTT
once,TRBJ1-2,TRBD1,TRBV28,CASSWGQSYGYTF,TGTGCCAGCAGTTGGGGACAGTCCTATGGCTACACCTTC
-,TRBJ2-3,-,TRBV7-3,CASSLEGRGTDTQYF,TGTGCCAGCAGCCTAGAGGGCAGGGGAACAGATACGCAGTATTTT
-,TRBJ1-6,-,TRBV30,CAEISGSHSPLHF,TGTGCTGAAATATCGGGGTCTCATTCACCCCTCCACTTT
once,TRBJ2-5,-,TRBV5-1,CASSLALGAYQETQYF,TGCGCCAGCAGCTTGGCGCTGGGGGCGTACCAAGAGACCCAGTACTTC
-,TRBJ2-2,TRBD1,TRBV18,CASSPLDRDTGELFF,TGTGCCAGCTCACCCTTGGACAGGGACACCGGGGAGCTGTTTTTT
-,TRBJ1-6,-,TRBV30,CAWAAAGRGVRNSPLHF,TGTGCCTGGGCCGCGGCAGGCCGGGGGGTGAGGAATTCACCCCTCCACTTT
-,TRBJ2-7,TRBD2,TRBV30,CAWRRTSGIFYEQYF,TGTGCCTGGAGGCGGACTAGCGGGATTTTCTACGAGCAGTACTTC
-,TRBJ2-2,-,TRBV9,CASSTGLDTGELFF,TGTGCCAGCAGCACAGGGTTGGACACCGGGGAGCTGTTTTTT
-,TRBJ1-2,-,TRBV30,CAWSVLRGYGYTF,TGTGCCTGGAGTGTTTTACGGGGCTATGGCTACACCTTC
-,TRBJ2-7,-,TRBV19,CASSISGVVGEQYF,TGTGCCAGTAGTATCTCCGGGGTAGTGGGCGAGCAGTACTTC
few,TRBJ1-1,TRBD1,TRBV14,CASSLTGGTEAFF,TGTGCCAGCAGCCTGACAGGGGGCACTGAAGCTTTCTTT
-,TRBJ2-5,-,TRBV5-3,CARSLLETQYF,TGTGCCAGAAGCTTGTTGGAGACCCAGTACTTC
-,TRBJ1-2,-,TRBV6-1,CASSENRQIYGYTF,TGTGCCAGCAGTGAAAATCGGCAGATTTATGGCTACACCTTC
-,TRBJ2-5,-,TRBV25-1,CASSGVAGWGTQYF,TGTGCCAGCAGTGGAGTAGCTGGGTGGGGGACCCAGTACTTC
few,TRBJ1-1,TRBD1,TRBV30,CAWDRGLDTEAFF,TGTGCCTGGGACAGGGGGCTGGATACTGAAGCTTTCTTT
-,TRBJ2-2,TRBD2,TRBV5-1,CASSHGTSGRQETGELFF,TGCGCCAGCAGCCACGGGACTAGCGGGAGACAGGAAACCGGGGAGCTGTTTTTT
-,TRBJ1-1,-,TRBV30,CAWSPREWDTEAFF,TGTGCCTGGAGCCCCCGGGAATGGGACACTGAAGCTTTCTTT
-,TRBJ2-3,-,TRBV30,CAWSVFLGTLSTDTQYF,TGTGCCTGGAGTGTATTCTTGGGGACACTGAGCACAGATACGCAGTATTTT
once,TRBJ2-7,-,TRBV6-1,CASSELSYEQYF,TGTGCCAGCAGTGAACTAAGCTACGAGCAGTACTTC
-,TRBJ2-7,-,TRBV5-5,CASSSPGGEAQYF,TGTGCCAGCAGCTCGCCGGGTGGGGAAGCGCAGTACTTC
-,TRBJ1-2,TRBD1,TRBV5-4,CASRPDRGQVGYTF,TGTGCCAGCAGACCAGACAGGGGGCAGGTTGGCTACACCTTC
few,TRBJ1-1,-,TRBV7-3,CASSSREGTEAFF,TGTGCCAGCAGTAGCAGGGAGGGGACTGAAGCTTTCTTT
-,TRBJ1-1,TRBD1,TRBV27,CASRNPTRDRATEAFF,TGTGCCAGCAGAAACCCGACCCGGGACAGGGCCACTGAAGCTTTCTTT
-,TRBJ2-1,-,TRBV5-1,CASSLVQGLYNEQFF,TGCGCCAGCAGCTTGGTACAGGGCCTGTACAATGAGCAGTTCTTC
once,TRBJ2-2,TRBD1,TRBV19,CASSGTGLGTGELFF,TGTGCCAGTAGTGGGACAGGGTTGGGGACCGGGGAGCTGTTTTTT
-,TRBJ1-3,TRBD1,TRBV18,CASSLLGQGEGNTIYF,TGTGCCAGCTCACTCCTAGGACAGGGTGAAGGAAACACCATATATTTT
once,TRBJ1-2,-,TRBV2,CASSLRTENYGYTF,TGTGCCAGCAGCCTCCGGACAGAGAACTATGGCTACACCTTC
-,TRBJ1-1,-,TRBV29-1,CSVTVTGDTEAFF,TGCAGCGTCACAGTCACGGGGGACACTGAAGCTTTCTTT
-,TRBJ1-3,-,TRBV5-8,CASSSQWAQNTIYF,TGTGCCAGCAGCTCCCAATGGGCGCAAAACACCATATATTTT
-,TRBJ1-1,-,TRBV6-1,CASSVRVSSEAFF,TGTGCCAGCAGTGTCAGGGTGTCCTCCGAAGCTTTCTTT
-,TRBJ1-3,TRBD1,TRBV2,CASSGDRGRAGNTIYF,TGTGCCAGCAGCGGGGACAGGGGGCGCGCAGGAAACACCATATATTTT
once,TRBJ1-3,TRBD1,TRBV30,CAWWDRASGNTIYF,TGTGCCTGGTGGGACAGGGCATCTGGAAACACCATATATTTT